This TCR beta chain was sequenced for a study of CD8 T cells in Susac syndrome. Roughly 0.45 to 1 ug RNA was reverse transcribed with random hexamers. One entry per CDR3 protein results from TCRdb running MiXCR on the immunoSEQ multiplex PCR reads. The table has 250,000 to 300,000 distinct CDR3 sequences, about 91% seen once. For this clonotype: What it binds is not known.

CD8+ and CD4+ T cells circulating in blood were sequenced for TCR beta. It was treatment-naive patients with stable or active relapsing-remitting disease who made up the multiple sclerosis controls. Negative isolation was used for CD8+ and CD4+ T cells, and FACS enrichment was applied to TEMRA cells. Notes on the study in general: As the study acknowledged, the number of individuals in its TCR sequencing and HLA analysis was relatively small.

In germline, CDR1 is SGDLS, CDR2 YYNGEE. This CDR3 comprises 20 residues. The V end was cut by 0 bases, the J end by 3 bases, with 27 bases between. This sequence was found in a human donor with multiple sclerosis. Sequenced input: CD8+ T cells from PBMCs. The chain has TRBV9 and TRBJ1-1; weak D call: TRBD1 (6 bases). CDR3 DNA sequence: TGTGCCAGCAGCGTAGAAGAGACCTGGGGAACAGGGCTGGGGGACACTGAAGCTTTCTTT. It yields the protein CASSVEETWGTGLGDTEAFF.